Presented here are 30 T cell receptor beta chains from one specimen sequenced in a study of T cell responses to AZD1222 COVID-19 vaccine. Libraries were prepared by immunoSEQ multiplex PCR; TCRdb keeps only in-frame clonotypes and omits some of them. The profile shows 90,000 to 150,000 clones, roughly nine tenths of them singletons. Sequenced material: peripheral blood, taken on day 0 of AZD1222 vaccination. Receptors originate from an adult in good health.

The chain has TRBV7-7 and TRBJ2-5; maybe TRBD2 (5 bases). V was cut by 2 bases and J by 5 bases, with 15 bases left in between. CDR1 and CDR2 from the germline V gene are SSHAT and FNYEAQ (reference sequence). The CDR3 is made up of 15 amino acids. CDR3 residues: CASSLNLGRFETQYF. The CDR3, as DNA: TGTGCCAGCAGCTTAAATTTGGGGAGATTCGAGACCCAGTACTTC.

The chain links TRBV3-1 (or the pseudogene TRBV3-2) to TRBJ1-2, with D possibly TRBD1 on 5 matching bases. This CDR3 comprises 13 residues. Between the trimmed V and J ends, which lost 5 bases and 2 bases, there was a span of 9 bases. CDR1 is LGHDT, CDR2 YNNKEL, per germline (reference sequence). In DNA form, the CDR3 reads TGTGCCAGCAGCACCCGACAGAACTATGGCTACACCTTC. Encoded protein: CASSTRQNYGYTF.

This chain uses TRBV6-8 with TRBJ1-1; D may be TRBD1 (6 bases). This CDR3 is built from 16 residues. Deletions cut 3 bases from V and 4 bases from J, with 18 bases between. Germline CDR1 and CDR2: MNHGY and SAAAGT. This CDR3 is CASSYRYAGAVTEAFF. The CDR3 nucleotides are TGTGCCAGCAGTTATAGGTACGCGGGGGCGGTCACTGAAGCTTTCTTT.

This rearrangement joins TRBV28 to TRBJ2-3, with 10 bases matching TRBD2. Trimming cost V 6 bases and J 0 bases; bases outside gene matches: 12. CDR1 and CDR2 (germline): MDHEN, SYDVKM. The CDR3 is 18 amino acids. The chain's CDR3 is CASRTGASGGTSTDTQYF. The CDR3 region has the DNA TGTGCCAGCAGGACCGGGGCTAGCGGGGGCACTAGCACAGATACGCAGTATTTT.

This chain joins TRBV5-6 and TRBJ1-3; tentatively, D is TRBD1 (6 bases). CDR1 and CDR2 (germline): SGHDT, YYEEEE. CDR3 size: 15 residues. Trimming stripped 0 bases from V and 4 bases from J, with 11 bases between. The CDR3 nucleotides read TGTGCCAGCAGCTTGGTTGGGGGGCTAGGAAACACCATATATTTT. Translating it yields CASSLVGGLGNTIYF.

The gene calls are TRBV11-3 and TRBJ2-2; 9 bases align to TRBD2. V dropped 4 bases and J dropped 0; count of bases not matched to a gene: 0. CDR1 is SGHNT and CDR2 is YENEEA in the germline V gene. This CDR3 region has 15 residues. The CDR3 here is CASSSSGTNTGELFF. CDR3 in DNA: TGTGCCAGCAGCTCTAGCGGGACGAACACCGGGGAGCTGTTTTTT.

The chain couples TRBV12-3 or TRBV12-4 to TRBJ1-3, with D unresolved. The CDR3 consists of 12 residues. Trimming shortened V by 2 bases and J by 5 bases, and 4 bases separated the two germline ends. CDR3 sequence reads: CASSLIRNTIYF. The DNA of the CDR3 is TGTGCCAGCAGTTTAATCAGAAACACCATATATTTT.

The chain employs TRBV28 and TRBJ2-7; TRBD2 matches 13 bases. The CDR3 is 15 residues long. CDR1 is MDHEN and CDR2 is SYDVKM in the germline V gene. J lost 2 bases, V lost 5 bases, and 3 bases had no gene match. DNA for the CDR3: TGTGCCAGCAGTGAGGGACTAGCGGGGACCTACGAGCAGTACTTC. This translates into CASSEGLAGTYEQYF.

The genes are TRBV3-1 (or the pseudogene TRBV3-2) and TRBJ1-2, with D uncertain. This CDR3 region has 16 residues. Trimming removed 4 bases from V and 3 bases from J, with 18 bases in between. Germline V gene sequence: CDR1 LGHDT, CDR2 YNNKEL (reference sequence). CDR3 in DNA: TGTGCCAGCAGCCCCCTGTCGGGAGTGCCGTACTATGGCTACACCTTC. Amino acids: CASSPLSGVPYYGYTF.

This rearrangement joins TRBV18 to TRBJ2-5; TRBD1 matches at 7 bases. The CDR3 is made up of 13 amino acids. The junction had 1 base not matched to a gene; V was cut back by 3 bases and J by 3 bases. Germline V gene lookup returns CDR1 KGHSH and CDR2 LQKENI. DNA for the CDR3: TGTGCCAGCTCACCCGGGACAGAAGAGACCCAGTACTTC. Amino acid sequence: CASSPGTEETQYF.

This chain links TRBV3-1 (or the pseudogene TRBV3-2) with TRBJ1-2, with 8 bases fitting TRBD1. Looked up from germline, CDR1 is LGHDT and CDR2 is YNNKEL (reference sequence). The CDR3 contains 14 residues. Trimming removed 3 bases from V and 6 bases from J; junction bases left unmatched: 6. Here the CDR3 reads CASSHGQGLDGYTF. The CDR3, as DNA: TGTGCCAGCAGCCACGGACAGGGATTGGATGGCTACACCTTC.

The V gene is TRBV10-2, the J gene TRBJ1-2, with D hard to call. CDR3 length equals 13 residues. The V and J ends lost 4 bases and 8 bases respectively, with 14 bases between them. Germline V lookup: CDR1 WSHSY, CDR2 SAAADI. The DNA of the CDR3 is TGCGCCAGCAGTGCGGCACGCTCGGGGGGCTACACCTTC. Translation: CASSAARSGGYTF.

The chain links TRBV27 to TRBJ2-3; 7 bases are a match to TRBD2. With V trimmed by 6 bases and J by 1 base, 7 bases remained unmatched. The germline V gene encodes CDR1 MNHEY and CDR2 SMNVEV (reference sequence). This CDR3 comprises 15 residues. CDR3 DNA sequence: TGTGCCAGCAGGAAGGGAGGGCCCCGCACAGATACGCAGTATTTT. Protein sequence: CASRKGGPRTDTQYF.

The DNA of the CDR3 is TGCGCCAGCAGCTTGGGGCTAGCGGGGGGGCCAGAGACCCAGTACTTC. Encoded protein: CASSLGLAGGPETQYF. This chain connects TRBV5-1 to TRBJ2-5; 12 nucleotides agree with TRBD2. J lost 4 bases, V lost 0 bases, and 4 bases had no gene match. CDR1 SGHRS and CDR2 YFSETQ come from the germline V gene. The CDR3 extends over 16 amino acids.

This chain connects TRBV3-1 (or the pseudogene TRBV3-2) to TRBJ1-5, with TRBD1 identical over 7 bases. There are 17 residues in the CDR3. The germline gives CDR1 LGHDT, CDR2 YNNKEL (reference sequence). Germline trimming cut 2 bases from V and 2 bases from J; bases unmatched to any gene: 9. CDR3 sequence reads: CASSQRQGLGGNQPQHF. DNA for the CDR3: TGTGCCAGCAGCCAAAGACAGGGTTTAGGTGGCAATCAGCCCCAGCATTTT.

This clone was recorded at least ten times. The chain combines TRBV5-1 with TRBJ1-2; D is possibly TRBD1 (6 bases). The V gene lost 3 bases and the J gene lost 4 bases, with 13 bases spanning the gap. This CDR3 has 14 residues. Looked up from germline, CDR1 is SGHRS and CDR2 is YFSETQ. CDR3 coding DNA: TGCGCCAGCAGCTCGAAACAGGGAGCCTATGGCTACACCTTC. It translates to CASSSKQGAYGYTF.

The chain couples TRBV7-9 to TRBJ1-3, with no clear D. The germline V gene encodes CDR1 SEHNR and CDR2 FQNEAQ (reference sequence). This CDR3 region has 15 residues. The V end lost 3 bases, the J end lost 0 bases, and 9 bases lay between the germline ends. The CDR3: CASSFGRSSGNTIYF. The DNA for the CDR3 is TGTGCCAGCAGCTTCGGTCGGAGCTCTGGAAACACCATATATTTT.

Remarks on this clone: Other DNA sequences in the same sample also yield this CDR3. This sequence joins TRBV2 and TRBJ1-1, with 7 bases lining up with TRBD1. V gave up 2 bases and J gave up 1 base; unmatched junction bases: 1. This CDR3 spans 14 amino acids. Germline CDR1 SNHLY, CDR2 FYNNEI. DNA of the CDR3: TGTGCCAGCAGTGAACGACAGGGGAACACTGAAGCTTTCTTT. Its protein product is CASSERQGNTEAFF.

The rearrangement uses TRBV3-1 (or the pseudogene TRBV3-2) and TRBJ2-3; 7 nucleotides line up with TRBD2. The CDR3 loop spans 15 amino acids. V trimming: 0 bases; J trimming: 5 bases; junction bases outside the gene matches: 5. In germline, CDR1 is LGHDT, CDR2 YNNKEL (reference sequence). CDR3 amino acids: CASSQERREKDTQYF. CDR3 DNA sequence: TGTGCCAGCAGCCAAGAACGGCGGGAGAAAGATACGCAGTATTTT.

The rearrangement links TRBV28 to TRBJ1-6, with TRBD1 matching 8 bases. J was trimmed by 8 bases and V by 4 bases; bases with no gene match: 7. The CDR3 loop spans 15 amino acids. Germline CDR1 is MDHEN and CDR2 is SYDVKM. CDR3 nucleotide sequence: TGTGCCAGCAGTTCTGCCGGGACAGGACATTCACCCCTCCACTTT. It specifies CASSSAGTGHSPLHF.

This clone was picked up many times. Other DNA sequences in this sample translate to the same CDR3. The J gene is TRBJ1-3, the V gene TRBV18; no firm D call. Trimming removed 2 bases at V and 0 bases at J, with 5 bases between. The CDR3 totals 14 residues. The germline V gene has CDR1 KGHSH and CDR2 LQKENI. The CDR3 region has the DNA TGTGCCAGCTCACCAGGGGTCTCTGGAAACACCATATATTTT. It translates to CASSPGVSGNTIYF.

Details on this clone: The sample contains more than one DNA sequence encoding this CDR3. CDR3 nucleotides: TGTGCCAGCAGCTTGGGGGATGAGCAGTTCTTC. Translated, it gives CASSLGDEQFF. V usage is TRBV7-9 and J usage is TRBJ2-1; D possibly uses TRBD1 or TRBD2 (5 bases each). The V end lost 3 bases, the J end lost 8 bases, and 5 bases lay between the germline ends. The CDR3 is 11 residues long. Per germline, CDR1 SEHNR and CDR2 FQNEAQ (reference sequence).

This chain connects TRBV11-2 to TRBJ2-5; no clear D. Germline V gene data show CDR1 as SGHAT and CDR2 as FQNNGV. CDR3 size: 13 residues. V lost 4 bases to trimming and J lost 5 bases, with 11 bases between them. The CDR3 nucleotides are TGTGCCAGCAGCTCCCCACCGTGGGAGACCCAGTACTTC. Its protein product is CASSSPPWETQYF.

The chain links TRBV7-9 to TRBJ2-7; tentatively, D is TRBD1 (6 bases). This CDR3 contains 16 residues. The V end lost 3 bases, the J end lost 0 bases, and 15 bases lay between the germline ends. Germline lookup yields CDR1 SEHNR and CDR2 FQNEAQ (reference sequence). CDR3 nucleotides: TGTGCCAGCAGCTTGACATTGACAGGAAGCTCCTACGAGCAGTACTTC. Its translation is CASSLTLTGSSYEQYF.

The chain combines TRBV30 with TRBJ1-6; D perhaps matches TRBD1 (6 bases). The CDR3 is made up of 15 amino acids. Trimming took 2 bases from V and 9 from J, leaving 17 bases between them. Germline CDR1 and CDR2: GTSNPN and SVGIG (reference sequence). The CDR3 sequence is CAWSPPQGLSSPLHF. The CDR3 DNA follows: TGTGCCTGGAGTCCGCCACAGGGTTTATCTTCACCCCTCCACTTT.

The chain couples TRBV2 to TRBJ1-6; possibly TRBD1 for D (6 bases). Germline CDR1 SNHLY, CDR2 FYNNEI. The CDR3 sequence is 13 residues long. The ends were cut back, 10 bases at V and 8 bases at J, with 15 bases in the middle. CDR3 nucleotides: TGTGCCACGGGGGGGCATACCGATTCACCCCTCCACTTT. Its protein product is CATGGHTDSPLHF.

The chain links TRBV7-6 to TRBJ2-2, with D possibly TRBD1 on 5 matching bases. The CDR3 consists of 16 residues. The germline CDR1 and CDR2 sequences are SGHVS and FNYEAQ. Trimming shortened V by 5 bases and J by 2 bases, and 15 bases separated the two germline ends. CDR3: CASSRRTGENTGELFF. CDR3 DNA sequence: TGTGCCAGCAGCCGACGTACAGGCGAAAACACCGGGGAGCTGTTTTTT.

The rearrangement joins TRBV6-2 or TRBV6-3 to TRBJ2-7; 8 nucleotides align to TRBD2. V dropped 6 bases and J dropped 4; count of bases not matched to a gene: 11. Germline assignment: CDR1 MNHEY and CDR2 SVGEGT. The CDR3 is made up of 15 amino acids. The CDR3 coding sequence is TGTGCCAGCAGCCCCAGCGGGAGTGGGACTTACGAGCAGTACTTC. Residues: CASSPSGSGTYEQYF.

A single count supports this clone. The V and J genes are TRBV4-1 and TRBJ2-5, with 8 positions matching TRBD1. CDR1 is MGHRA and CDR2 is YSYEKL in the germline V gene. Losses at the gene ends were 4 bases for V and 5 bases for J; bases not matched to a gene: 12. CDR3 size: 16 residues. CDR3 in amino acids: CASSRGVAGGGETQYF. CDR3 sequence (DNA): TGCGCCAGCAGCCGAGGGGTAGCAGGGGGCGGGGAGACCCAGTACTTC.

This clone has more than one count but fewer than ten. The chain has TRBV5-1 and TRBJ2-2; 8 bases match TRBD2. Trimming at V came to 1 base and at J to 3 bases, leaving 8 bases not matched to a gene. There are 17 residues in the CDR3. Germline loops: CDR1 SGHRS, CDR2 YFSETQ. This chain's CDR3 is CASSLSLSGTYTGELFF. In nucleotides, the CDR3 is TGCGCCAGCAGCTTGAGCCTTAGCGGGACCTACACCGGGGAGCTGTTTTTT.